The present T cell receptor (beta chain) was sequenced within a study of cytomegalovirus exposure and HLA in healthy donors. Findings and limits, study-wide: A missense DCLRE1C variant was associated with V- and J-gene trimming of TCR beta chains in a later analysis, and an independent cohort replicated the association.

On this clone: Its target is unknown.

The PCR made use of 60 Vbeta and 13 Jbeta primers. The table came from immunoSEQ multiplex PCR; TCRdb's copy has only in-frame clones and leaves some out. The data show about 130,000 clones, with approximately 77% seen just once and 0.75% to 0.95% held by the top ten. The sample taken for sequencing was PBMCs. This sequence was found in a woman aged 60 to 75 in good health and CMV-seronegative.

CDR3: CASRTRTALTYNEQFF. The CDR3 DNA follows: TGTGCCAGCAGAACTCGGACAGCCCTAACTTACAATGAGCAGTTCTTC. The V gene is TRBV5-8, the J gene TRBJ2-1, with a tentative D call TRBD1 (6 bases). The CDR3 consists of 16 residues. The V end lost 5 bases, the J end lost 4 bases, and 19 bases lay between the germline ends. Germline CDR1 SGHTS, CDR2 YDEGEE.